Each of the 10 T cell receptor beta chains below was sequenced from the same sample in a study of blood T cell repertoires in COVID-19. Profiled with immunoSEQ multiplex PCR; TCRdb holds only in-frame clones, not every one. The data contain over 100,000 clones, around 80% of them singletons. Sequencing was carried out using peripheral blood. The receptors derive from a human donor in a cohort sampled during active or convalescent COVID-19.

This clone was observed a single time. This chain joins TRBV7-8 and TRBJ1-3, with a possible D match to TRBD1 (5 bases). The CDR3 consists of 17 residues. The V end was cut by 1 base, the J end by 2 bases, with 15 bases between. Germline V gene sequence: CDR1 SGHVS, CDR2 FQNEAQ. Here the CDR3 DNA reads TGTGCCAGCAGCTTAGGGAGGAGGGGCCCACCTGGAAACACCATATATTTT. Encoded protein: CASSLGRRGPPGNTIYF.

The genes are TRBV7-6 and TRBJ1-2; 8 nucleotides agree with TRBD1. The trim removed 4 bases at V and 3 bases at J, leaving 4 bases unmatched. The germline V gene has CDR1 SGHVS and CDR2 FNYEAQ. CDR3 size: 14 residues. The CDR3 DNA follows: TGTGCCAGCAGCTCAACAGGGGGGGACTATGGCTACACCTTC. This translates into CASSSTGGDYGYTF.

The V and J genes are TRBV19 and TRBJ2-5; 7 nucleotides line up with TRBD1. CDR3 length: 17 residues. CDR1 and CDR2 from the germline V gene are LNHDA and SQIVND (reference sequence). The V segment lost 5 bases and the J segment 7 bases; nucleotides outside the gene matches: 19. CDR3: CASSGSGGDYRGGTQYF. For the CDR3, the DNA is TGTGCCAGTAGTGGCTCCGGCGGAGATTACAGGGGTGGGACCCAGTACTTC.

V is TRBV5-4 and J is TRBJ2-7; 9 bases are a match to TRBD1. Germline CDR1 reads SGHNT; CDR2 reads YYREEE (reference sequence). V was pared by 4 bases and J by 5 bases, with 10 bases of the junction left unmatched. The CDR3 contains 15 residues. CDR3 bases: TGTGCCAGCAGCCCGGGACAGGGAAGGATTAACGAGCAGTACTTC. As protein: CASSPGQGRINEQYF.

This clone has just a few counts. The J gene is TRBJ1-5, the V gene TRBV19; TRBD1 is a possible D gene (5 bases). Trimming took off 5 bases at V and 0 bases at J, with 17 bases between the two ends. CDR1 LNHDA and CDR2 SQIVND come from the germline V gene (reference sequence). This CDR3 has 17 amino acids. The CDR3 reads CASSLRAPGGSNQPQHF. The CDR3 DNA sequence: TGTGCCAGTAGTCTCCGGGCCCCCGGGGGTAGCAATCAGCCCCAGCATTTT.

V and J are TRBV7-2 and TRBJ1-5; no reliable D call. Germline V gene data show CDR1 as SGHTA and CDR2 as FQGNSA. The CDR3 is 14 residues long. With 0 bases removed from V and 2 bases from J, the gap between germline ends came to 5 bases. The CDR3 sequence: CASSLALGNQPQHF. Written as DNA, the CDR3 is TGTGCCAGCAGCTTAGCACTAGGCAATCAGCCCCAGCATTTT.

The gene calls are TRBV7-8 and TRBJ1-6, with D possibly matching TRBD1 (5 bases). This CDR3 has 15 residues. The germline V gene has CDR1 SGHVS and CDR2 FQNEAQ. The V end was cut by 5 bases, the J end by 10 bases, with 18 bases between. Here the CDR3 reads CASSPKRGLGSPLHF. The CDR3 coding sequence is TGTGCCAGCAGCCCGAAAAGGGGTTTGGGCTCACCCCTCCACTTT.

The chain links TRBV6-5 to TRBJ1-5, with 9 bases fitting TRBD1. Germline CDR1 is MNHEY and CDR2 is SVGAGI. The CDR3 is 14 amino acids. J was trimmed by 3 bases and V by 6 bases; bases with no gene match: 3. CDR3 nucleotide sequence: TGTGCCAGCAGCCGGGACAGGGTCAATCAGCCCCAGCATTTT. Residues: CASSRDRVNQPQHF.

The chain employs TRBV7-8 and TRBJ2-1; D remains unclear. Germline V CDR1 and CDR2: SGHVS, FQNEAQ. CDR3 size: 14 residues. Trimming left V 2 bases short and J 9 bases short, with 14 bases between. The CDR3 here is CASSLKRNPSEQFF. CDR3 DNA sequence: TGTGCCAGCAGCTTAAAGAGGAACCCCAGTGAGCAGTTCTTC.

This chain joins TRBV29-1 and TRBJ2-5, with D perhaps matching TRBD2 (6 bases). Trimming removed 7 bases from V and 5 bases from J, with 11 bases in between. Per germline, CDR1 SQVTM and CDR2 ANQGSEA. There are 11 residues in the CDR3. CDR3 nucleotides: TGCAGCGGAACTAGCTCGGAGACCCAGTACTTC. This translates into CSGTSSETQYF.